This T cell receptor (beta chain) stems from a study of read filtering for tumor transcriptome and immune sequencing (dated by TCRdb to the early 2020s). Looking at the study overall: The cohort had around 16 male and 11 to 15 female patients with a mean age of around 66 years, ranging from roughly 40 to 90. Per sample, about 4.05 to 10.27 million TCR-region mapped reads were obtained with IR-seq, compared with only roughly 80 to 1273 with RNA-seq. One of the main goals was to work out a read-filtering strategy for immune repertoire data, in particular whether clonotypes backed by only a single read should be removed. By revised international staging, eight or nine patients were R-ISS I, some 17 were R-ISS II and about seven were R-ISS III. After DNase treatment, whole-transcriptome libraries were prepared using the TruSeq RNA Access Library Prep Kit. Using the same bone marrow samples, the study compared TCR repertoires obtained by targeted immune repertoire sequencing with those obtained by bulk whole-transcriptome sequencing. Findings and caveats that apply to the study as a whole: The sorted CD138-negative fraction was not purified T cells but a mixed bone marrow immune population. The correlation between IR-seq and RNA-seq shared clonotype proportions was increased by removal of single-read clonotypes. Compared with RNA-seq, IR-seq captured clonotypes at much greater depth and more reliably, and a smaller IR-seq throughput was enough to identify most of the shared clonotypes. Single-read clonotypes made up around 82% of clonotypes but about 3.2% of total reads in IR-seq, and 74.6% of clonotypes and roughly 48% of reads in RNA-seq.

CDR1 and CDR2 (MDHEN, SYDVKM) derive from the germline V gene. V drops 10 bases and J drops 1 base, leaving 26 bases in between. From cysteine to phenylalanine, the CDR3 is 18 amino acids long. Of the read, only the CDR3 DNA is kept; its 54 bases are in frame from base 1. The Immunoverse kit was used to build TCR libraries from about 400 ng RNA, with molecular barcoded adaptors covering alpha/delta and beta/gamma chains. TCR library preparation was performed with the same RNA that was used for transcriptome sequencing. Sequencing of the TCR libraries was done on an Illumina HiSeq 4000 with 2 x 150 cycles. As for the original processing: MiXCR aligned TCR reads to human V, D, J and C references and assembled the aligned reads into CDR3 clonotypes, with quality filtering and error correction included. The tcR package in R was used for analysis of clonotype counts and gene usage diversity. Raw mapping reads were checked after the RNA-seq reads had been mapped by STAR aligner version 2.5.3a onto the human GRCh37 genome. IR-seq fastq files were randomly downsampled with Seqtk 1.3 to test the effect of sequencing depth on detected clonotypes. TCRdb itself trimmed the public reads at Q25 with fastp, ran MiXCR and retained productive beta chains. Here each entry gathers all rows of one CDR3 protein and keeps the most common genes and DNA. What appears here as the V and J calls and clone size reflects TCRdb's work, not the paper's. In all, the sample holds about 38,000 distinct CDR3 sequences, and approximately 15% of those were seen once. Clones ranked in the top ten supply 25% to 30% of the sample.

This clonotype has just a few counts. Which antigen it targets is not known. Being one base from a much bigger clone, this may be a read error. Each patient had bone marrow sampled at the time of active disease. Isolation of bone marrow mononuclear cells was performed by Ficoll-Hypaque density gradient centrifugation. Myeloma plasma cells were removed and CD138-negative cells were obtained by negative selection following labeling with CD138 magnetic microbeads on a MACS separator. The purity of the isolated cells was checked by flow cytometry with CD138 antibodies on an Attune NxT. Total RNA was extracted using TRIzol reagent and was quantified on a NanoDrop spectrophotometer. For each patient, paired RNA-seq and IR-seq were run on the CD138-negative bone marrow sample from that patient.

The receptor was derived from a donor aged 40 or older with multiple myeloma. The chain employs TRBV28 and TRBJ2-4; the D gene is perhaps TRBD1, on 6 matching bases. The sample taken for sequencing was a population of CD138-negative cells sorted from bone marrow. Taken with the paper, the label for cell subset or site translates to: bone marrow mononuclear cells depleted of CD138+ plasma/myeloma cells by negative magnetic selection. The CDR3 region reads CAISMATTGWRAKNIQYF. The nucleotide sequence reads TGTGCCATTTCCATGGCCACAACAGGGTGGAGGGCCAAAAACATTCAGTACTTC.